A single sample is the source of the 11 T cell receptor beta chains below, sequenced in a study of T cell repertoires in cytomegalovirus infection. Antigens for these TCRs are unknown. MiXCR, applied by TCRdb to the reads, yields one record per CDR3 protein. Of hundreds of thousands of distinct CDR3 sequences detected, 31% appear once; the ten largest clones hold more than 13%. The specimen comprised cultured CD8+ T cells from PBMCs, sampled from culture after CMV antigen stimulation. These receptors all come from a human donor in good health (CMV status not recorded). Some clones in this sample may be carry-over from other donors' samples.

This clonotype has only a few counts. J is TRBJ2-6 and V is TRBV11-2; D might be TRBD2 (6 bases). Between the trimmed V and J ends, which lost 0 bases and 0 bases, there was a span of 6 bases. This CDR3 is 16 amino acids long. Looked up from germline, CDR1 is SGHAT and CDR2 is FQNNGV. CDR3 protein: CASSLEGGSGANVLTF. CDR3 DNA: TGTGCCAGCAGCTTAGAGGGGGGCTCTGGGGCCAACGTCCTGACTTTC. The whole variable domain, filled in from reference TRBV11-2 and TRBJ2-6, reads EAGVAQSPRYKIIEKRQSVAFWCNPISGHATLYWYQQILGQGPKLLIQFQNNGVVDDSQLPKDRFSAERLKGVDSTLKIQPAKLEDSAVYLCASSLEGGSGANVLTFGAGSRLTVL.

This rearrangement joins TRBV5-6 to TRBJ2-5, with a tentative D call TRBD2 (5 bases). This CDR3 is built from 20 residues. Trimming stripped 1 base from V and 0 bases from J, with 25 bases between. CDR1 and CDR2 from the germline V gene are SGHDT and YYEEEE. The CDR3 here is CASSLSRFKAERRYQETQYF. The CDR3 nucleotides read TGTGCCAGCAGCTTGAGCAGGTTCAAGGCCGAGCGGAGGTACCAAGAGACCCAGTACTTC.

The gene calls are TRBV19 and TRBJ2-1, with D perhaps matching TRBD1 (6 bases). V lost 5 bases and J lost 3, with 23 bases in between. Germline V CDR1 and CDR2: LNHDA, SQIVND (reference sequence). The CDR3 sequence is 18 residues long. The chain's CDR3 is CASSPWTVGVLGYNEQFF. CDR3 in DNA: TGTGCCAGTAGTCCTTGGACAGTGGGTGTCTTGGGCTACAATGAGCAGTTCTTC.

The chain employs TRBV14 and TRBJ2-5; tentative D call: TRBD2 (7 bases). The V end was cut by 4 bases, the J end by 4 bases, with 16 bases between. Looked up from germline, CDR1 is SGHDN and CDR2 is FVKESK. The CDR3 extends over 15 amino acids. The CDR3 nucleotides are TGTGCCAGCAGCCGGGGGGGGCCCCCTACAGAGACCCAGTACTTC. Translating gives CASSRGGPPTETQYF.

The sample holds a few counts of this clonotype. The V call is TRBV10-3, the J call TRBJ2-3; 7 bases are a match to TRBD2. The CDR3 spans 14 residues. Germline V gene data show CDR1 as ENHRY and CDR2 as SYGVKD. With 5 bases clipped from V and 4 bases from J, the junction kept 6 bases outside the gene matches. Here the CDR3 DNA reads TGTGCCATCAGTTCGGGGGGAGTCGCAGATACGCAGTATTTT. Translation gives CAISSGGVADTQYF.

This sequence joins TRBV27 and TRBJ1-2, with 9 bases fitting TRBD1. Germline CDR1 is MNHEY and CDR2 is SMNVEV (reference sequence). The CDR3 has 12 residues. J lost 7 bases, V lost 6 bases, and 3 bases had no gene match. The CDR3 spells CASRTGGFGYTF. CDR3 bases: TGTGCCAGCAGAACAGGGGGCTTTGGCTACACCTTC.

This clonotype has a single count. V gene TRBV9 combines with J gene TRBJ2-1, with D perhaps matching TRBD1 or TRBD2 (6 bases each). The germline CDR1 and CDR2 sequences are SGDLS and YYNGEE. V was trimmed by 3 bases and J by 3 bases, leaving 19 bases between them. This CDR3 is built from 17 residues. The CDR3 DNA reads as TGTGCCAGCAGCGGACCTCGGGGGCGTAGTGACTACAATGAGCAGTTCTTC. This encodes CASSGPRGRSDYNEQFF.

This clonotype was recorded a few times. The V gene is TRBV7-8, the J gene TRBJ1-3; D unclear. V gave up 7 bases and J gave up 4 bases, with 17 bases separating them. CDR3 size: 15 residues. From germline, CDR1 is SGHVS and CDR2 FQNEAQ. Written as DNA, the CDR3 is TGTGCCAGCACCCCAGGTCACTCCAACGGAAACACCATATATTTT. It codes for CASTPGHSNGNTIYF. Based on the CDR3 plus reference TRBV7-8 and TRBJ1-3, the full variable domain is GAGVSQSPRYKVAKRGQDVALRCDPISGHVSLFWYQQALGQGPEFLTYFQNEAQLDKSGLPSDRFFAERPEGSVSTLKIQRTQQEDSAVYLCASTPGHSNGNTIYFGEGSWLTVV.

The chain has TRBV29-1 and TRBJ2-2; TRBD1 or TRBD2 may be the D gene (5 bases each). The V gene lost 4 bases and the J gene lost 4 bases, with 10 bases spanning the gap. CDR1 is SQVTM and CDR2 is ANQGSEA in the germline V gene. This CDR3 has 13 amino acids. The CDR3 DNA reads TGCAGCGTTGGGGGACCAGTCACCGGGGAGCTGTTTTTT. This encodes CSVGGPVTGELFF.

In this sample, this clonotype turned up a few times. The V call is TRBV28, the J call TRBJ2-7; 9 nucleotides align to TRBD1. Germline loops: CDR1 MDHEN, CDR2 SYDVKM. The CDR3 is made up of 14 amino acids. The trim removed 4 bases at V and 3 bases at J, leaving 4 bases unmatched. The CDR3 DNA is TGTGCCAGCAGTTACGGACAGGGGCTCTACGAGCAGTACGTC. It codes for CASSYGQGLYEQYV.

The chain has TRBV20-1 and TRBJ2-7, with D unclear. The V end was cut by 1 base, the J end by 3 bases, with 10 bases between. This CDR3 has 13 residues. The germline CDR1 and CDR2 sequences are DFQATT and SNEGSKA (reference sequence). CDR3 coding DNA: TGCAGTGCTAGAGGTCAGACAAGCTACGAGCAGTACGTC. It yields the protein CSARGQTSYEQYV.